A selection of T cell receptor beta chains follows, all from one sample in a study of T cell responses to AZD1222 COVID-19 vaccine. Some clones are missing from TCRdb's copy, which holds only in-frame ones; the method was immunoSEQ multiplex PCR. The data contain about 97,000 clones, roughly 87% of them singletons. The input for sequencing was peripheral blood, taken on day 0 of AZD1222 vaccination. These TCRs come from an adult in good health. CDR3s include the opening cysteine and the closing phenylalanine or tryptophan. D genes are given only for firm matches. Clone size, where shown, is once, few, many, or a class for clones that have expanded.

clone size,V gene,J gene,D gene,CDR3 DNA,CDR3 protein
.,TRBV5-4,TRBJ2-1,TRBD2,TGTGCCAGCAGCGGGACCCTAGCGGACAATGAGCAGTTCTTC,CASSGTLADNEQFF
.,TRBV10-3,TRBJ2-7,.,TGTGCCATCAGTGAGTCGCACGAGCAGTACTTC,CAISESHEQYF
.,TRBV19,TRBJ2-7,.,TGTGCCAGTAGCACAGAACCGAGCTCCTACGAGCAGTACTTC,CASSTEPSSYEQYF
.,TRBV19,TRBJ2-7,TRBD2,TGTGCCAGTCGCCCGAATAGCGGGAGGACCCCCTACGAGCAGTACTTC,CASRPNSGRTPYEQYF
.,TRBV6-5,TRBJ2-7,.,TGTGCCAGCAGCTTGAACAGCCTCTACGAGCAGTACTTC,CASSLNSLYEQYF
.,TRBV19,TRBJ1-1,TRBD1,TGTGCCAGTAGTATGGCAGGGGGCCGCGGCACTGAAGCTTTCTTT,CASSMAGGRGTEAFF
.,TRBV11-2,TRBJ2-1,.,TGTGCCAGCAGCTCAAGCGGACGGCTTGAGCAGTTCTTC,CASSSSGRLEQFF
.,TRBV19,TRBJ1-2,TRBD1,TGTGCCAGTACCCCGGGACAGGGATCCTATGGCTACACCTTC,CASTPGQGSYGYTF
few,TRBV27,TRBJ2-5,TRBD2,TGTGCCAGCAGGACTAGCGGGGGGGTCGGGGGGACCCAGTACTTC,CASRTSGGVGGTQYF
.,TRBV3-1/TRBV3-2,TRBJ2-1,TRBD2,TGTGCCAGCAGCCTAGCGGGAGGCGGCGATGAGCAGTTCTTC,CASSLAGGGDEQFF
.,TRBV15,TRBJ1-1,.,TGTGCCACCAGCAGAGCTAGGAGGGTAGAAGCTTTCTTT,CATSRARRVEAFF
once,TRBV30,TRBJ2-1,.,TGTGCCTGGAGTGACGGGAGTGGGGGTGAGCAGTTCTTC,CAWSDGSGGEQFF
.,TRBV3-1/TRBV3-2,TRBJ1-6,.,TGTGCCAGCAGCCAGGAGGGTGTCTATAATTCACCCCTCCACTTT,CASSQEGVYNSPLHF
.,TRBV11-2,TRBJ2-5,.,TGTGCCAGCAGTTATGCAGAGGGCTTAGAGACCCAGTACTTC,CASSYAEGLETQYF
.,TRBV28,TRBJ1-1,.,TGTGCCAGCAACAAAATGAACTTACCCCTTGAAGCTTTCTTT,CASNKMNLPLEAFF
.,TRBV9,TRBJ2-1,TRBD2,TGTGCCAGCGGAGCGAGCAGCGGGATCGAGCAGTTCTTC,CASGASSGIEQFF
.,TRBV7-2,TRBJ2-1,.,TGTGCCAGCGGCCCTCGTGGGTACAATGAGCAGTTCTTC,CASGPRGYNEQFF
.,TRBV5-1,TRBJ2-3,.,TGCGCCAGCAGCGGCACTGGAAGACAAAGCACAGATACGCAGTATTTT,CASSGTGRQSTDTQYF
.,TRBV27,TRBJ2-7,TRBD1,TGTGCCAGCAGTTTATCCAGGACAGGGGGCAAGGGCGAGCAGTACTTC,CASSLSRTGGKGEQYF
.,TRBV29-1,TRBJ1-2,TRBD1,TGCAGCGTTGGGCCGGGACAGGGGTTTTGGAGGCATGGCTACACCTTC,CSVGPGQGFWRHGYTF
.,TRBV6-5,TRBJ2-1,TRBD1,TGTGCCAGCAGTTACCCGGGACAGGGTCTTTTAGAGCAGTTCTTC,CASSYPGQGLLEQFF
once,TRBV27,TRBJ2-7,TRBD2,TGTGCCAGCAGCGGACTAGCGGGATATGGGGAGCAGTACTTC,CASSGLAGYGEQYF
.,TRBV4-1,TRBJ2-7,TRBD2,TGCGCCAGCAGCCATACGAGACTAGCGGGAGTTAAAACCCTCTACGAGCAGTACTTC,CASSHTRLAGVKTLYEQYF
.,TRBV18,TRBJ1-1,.,TGTGCCAGCTCACCACCTAAGGGGAACACTGAAGCTTTCTTT,CASSPPKGNTEAFF
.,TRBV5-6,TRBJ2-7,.,TGTGCCAGCAGCTTGGTTGGGCCATCCTACGAGCAGTACTTC,CASSLVGPSYEQYF
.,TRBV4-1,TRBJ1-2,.,TGCGCCAGCAGCCAAGAGCCCGGGACCCTTGGCTACACCTTC,CASSQEPGTLGYTF
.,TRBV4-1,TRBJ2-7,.,TGCGCCAGCAGCCAAGGGGCAGGGGGAGGTTACGAGCAGTACTTC,CASSQGAGGGYEQYF
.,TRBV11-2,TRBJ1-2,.,TGTGCCAGCAGCTTAGCCCCGGGGAACTATGGCTACACCTTC,CASSLAPGNYGYTF
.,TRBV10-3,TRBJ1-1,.,TGTGCCGCTCAACGAGGGGGTAACACTGAAGCTTTCTTT,CAAQRGGNTEAFF
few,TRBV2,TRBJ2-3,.,TGTGCCAGCAGTTACAGCCCAGATACGCAGTATTTT,CASSYSPDTQYF
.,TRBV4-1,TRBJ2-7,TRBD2,TGCGCCAGCAGCCAAGCTGGGCGGGAGTACGAGCAGTACTTC,CASSQAGREYEQYF
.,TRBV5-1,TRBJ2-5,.,TGCGCCAGCAGCCCGGGGGTTTTAGAGACCCAGTACTTC,CASSPGVLETQYF
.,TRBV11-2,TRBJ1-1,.,TGTGCCAGCAGCCCCCAGAGCCAGGGCCACACTGAAGCTTTCTTT,CASSPQSQGHTEAFF
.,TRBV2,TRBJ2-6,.,TGTGCCAGCAGCACCCCCCGGGCCAGATCTGGGGCCAACGTCCTGACTTTC,CASSTPRARSGANVLTF
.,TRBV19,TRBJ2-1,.,TGTGCCTCAGAGAACAGAGTCTACAATGAGCAGTTCTTC,CASENRVYNEQFF
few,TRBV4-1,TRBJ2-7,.,TGCGCCAGCAGCCACCCCACAAGATACGAGCAGTACTTC,CASSHPTRYEQYF
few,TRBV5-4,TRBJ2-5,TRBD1,TGTGCCAGCAGCTTGGAAGGGGACAGAGGAGAGACCCAGTACTTC,CASSLEGDRGETQYF
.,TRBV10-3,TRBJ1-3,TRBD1,TGTGCCATCAGCTCGACAGGGGCGTTTAGCGGAAACACCATATATTTT,CAISSTGAFSGNTIYF
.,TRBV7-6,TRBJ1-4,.,TGTGCCAGCAGCGCACAACAGGGTCGTAAAGAAAAACTGTTTTTT,CASSAQQGRKEKLFF
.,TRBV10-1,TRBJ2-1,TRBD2,TGCGCCAGCAGTGAAGTACTAGCGGACCTCAATGAGCAGTTCTTC,CASSEVLADLNEQFF
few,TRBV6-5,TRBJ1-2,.,TGTGCCAGCAGGCGCCGGGGACTGAGCTATGGCTACACCTTC,CASRRRGLSYGYTF
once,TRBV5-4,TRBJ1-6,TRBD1,TGTGCCAGCAGCACAGCCCGGGACAGGGGTGGTTCACCCCTCCACTTT,CASSTARDRGGSPLHF
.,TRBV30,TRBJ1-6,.,TGTGCCTGGAGTGTAGGTACAGGGACGGATTCACCCCTCCACTTT,CAWSVGTGTDSPLHF
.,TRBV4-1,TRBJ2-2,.,TGCGCCAGCAGTCGACAGGATTTAATTGGGAACACCGGGGAGCTGTTTTTT,CASSRQDLIGNTGELFF
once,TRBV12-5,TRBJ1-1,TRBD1,TGTGCTAGTGGTTCCCATCACAGGGGGTGGGCACCCAACACTGAAGCTTTCTTT,CASGSHHRGWAPNTEAFF
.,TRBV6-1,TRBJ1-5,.,TGTGCCAGCAGTGAATCAGGGAATAGCAATCAGCCCCAGCATTTT,CASSESGNSNQPQHF
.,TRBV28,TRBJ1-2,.,TGTGCCAGCAGTTTACAGAGGGGGGTGTATGGCTACACCTTC,CASSLQRGVYGYTF
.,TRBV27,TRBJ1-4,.,TGTGCCAGCAGTTTATCGGTCAAATCCGGACGCGGGGAAAAACTGTTTTTT,CASSLSVKSGRGEKLFF
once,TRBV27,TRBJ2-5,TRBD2,TGTGCCAGCACCCCTTTATTTACGGGAGGGACCCCGGAGACCCAGTACTTC,CASTPLFTGGTPETQYF
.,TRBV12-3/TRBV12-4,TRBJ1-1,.,TGTGCCAGCAGCCCTACAGGGTTCACTGAAGCTTTCTTT,CASSPTGFTEAFF
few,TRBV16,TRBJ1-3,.,TGTGCCAGCAGCCAATCGGTCGGTGGAAACACCATATATTTT,CASSQSVGGNTIYF
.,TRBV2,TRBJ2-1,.,TGTGCCAGCAGTGACCCTAGATCCTACAATGAGCAGTTCTTC,CASSDPRSYNEQFF
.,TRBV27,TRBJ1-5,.,TGTGCCAGCAGTTCCCGGGTGGGGGTAGGTCAGCCCCAGCATTTT,CASSSRVGVGQPQHF
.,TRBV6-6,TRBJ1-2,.,TGTGCCAGCAGTCGACAACCCACGCTATCTAACTATGGCTACACCTTC,CASSRQPTLSNYGYTF
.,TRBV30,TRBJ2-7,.,TGTGCCTGGAATCTAGCGAGCTCCTACGAGCAGTACTTC,CAWNLASSYEQYF
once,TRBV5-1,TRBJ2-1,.,TGCGCCAGCAGTCGAACGGGGGGCGACAATGAGCAGTTCTTC,CASSRTGGDNEQFF
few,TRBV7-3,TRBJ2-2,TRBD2,TGTGCCAGCAGCTTAAATGCGGTAGCGGGAGGCGGGGAGCTGTTTTTT,CASSLNAVAGGGELFF
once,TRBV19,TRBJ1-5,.,TGTGCCAGTAGTGCCCCCCTATACACAGGGCTTGGCAATCAGCCCCAGCATTTT,CASSAPLYTGLGNQPQHF
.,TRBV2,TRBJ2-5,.,TGTGCCAGCATCGAGGAGACAGGAGGAGGGACCCAGTACTTC,CASIEETGGGTQYF
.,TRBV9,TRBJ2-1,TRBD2,TGTGCCAGCAGCGTCCTTAGCGGGAGGGCTGAGCAGTTCTTC,CASSVLSGRAEQFF